This entry concerns a single T cell receptor (beta chain). The sample comes from a study of shared clonotypes between healthy human individuals. The CDR3 runs 13 residues. The V end lost 8 bases, the J end lost 6 bases, and 14 bases lay between the germline ends. Germline V gene lookup returns CDR1 MGHDK and CDR2 SYGVNS. Using immunoSEQ multiplex PCR, the repertoire was profiled, and TCRdb retains in-frame clones only, with some absent. Seen here are about 600,000 clones, less than 98% observed once, and the top ten hold 0.045% to 0.06%. Sequenced input: naive CD4+ T cells sorted from blood. Subset here: CD45RA+ positively selected. The receptor was isolated from a woman aged 25 to 39 in good health. The rearrangement uses TRBV25-1 and TRBJ1-5, with no clear D. This CDR3 is CASAATGTQPQHF. In nucleotides, the CDR3 is TGTGCCAGCGCAGCGACGGGTACTCAGCCCCAGCATTTT.